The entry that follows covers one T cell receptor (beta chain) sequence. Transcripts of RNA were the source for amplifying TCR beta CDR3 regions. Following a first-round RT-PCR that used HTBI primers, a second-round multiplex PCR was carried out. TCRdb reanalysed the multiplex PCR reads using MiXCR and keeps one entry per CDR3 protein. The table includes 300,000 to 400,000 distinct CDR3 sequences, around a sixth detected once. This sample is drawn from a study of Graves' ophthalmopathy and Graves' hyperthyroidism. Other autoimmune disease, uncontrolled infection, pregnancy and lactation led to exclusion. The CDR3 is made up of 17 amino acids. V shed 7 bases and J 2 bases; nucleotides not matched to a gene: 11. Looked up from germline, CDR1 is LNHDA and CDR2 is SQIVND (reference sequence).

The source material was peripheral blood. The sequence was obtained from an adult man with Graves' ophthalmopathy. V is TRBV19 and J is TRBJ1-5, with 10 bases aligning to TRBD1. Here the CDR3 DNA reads TGTGCCAGTACTCATCCGGGACAGGGGACCGGCAATCAGCCCCAGCATTTT. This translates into CASTHPGQGTGNQPQHF.